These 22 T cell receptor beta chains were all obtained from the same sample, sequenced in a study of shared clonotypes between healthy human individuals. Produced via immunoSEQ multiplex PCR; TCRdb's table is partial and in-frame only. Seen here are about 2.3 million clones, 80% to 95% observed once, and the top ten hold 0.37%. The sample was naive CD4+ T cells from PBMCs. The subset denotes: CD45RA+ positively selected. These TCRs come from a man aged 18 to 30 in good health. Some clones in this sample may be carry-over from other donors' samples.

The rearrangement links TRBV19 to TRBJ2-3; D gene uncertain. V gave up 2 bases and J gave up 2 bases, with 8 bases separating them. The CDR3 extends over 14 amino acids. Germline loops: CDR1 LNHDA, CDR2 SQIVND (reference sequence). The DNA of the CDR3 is TGTGCCAGTAGTATACTCACCGACACAGATACGCAGTATTTT. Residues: CASSILTDTDTQYF.

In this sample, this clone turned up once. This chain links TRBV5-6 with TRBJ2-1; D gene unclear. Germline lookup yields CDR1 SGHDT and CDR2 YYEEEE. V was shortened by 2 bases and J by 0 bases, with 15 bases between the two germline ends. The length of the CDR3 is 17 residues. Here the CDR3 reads CASSFLGDPSSYNEQFF. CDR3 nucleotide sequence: TGTGCCAGCAGCTTTTTGGGTGACCCGAGCTCCTACAATGAGCAGTTCTTC.

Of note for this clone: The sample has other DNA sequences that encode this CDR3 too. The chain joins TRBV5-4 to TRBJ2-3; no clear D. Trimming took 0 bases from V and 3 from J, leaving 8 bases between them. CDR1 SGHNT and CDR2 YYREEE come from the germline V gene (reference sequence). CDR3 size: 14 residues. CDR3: CASSLGRVTDTQYF. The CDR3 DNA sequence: TGTGCCAGCAGCTTGGGAAGGGTTACAGATACGCAGTATTTT.

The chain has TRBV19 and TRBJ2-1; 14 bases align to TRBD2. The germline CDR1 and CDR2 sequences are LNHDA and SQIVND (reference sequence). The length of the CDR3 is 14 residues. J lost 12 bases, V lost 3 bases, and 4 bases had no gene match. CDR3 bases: TGTGCCAGTAGTATGGGACTAGCGGGAGTGAGGCAGTTCTTC. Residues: CASSMGLAGVRQFF.

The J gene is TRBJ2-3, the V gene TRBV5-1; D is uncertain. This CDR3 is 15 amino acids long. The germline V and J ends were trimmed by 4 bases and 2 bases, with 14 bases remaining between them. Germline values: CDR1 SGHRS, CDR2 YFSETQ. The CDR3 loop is CASSPNLDPTDTQYF. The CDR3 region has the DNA TGCGCCAGCAGCCCGAACCTGGACCCCACAGATACGCAGTATTTT. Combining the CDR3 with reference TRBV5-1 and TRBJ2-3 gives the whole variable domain KAGVTQTPRYLIKTRGQQVTLSCSPISGHRSVSWYQQTPGQGLQFLFEYFSETQRNKGNFPGRFSGRQFSNSRSEMNVSTLELGDSALYLCASSPNLDPTDTQYFGPGTRLTVL.

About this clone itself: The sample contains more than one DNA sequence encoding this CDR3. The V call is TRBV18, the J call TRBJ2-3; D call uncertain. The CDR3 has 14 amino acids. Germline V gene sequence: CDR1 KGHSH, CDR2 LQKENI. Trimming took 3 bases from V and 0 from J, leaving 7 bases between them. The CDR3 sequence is CASSPLDSTDTQYF. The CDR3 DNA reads TGTGCCAGCTCACCGTTGGACAGCACAGATACGCAGTATTTT.

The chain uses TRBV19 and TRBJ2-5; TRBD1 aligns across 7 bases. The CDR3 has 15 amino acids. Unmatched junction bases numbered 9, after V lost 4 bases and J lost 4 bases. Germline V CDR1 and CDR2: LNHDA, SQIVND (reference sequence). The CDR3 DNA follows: TGTGCCAGTAGTAGAGACAGGGTGAAAGGAGAGACCCAGTACTTC. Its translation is CASSRDRVKGETQYF.

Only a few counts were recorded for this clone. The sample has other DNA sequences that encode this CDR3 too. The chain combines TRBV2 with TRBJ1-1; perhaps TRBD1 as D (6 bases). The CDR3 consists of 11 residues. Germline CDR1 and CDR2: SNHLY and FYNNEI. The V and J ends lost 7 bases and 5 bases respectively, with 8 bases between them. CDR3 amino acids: CASIGGTEAFF. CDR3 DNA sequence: TGTGCCAGCATAGGGGGAACTGAAGCTTTCTTT.

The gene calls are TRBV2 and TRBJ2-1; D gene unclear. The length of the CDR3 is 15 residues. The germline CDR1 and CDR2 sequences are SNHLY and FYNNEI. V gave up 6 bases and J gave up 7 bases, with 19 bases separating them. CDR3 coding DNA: TGTGCCAGCAGAATCCATCAGGCGGCGTCAAATGAGCAGTTCTTC. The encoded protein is CASRIHQAASNEQFF. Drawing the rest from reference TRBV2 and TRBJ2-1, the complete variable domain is EPEVTQTPSHQVTQMGQEVILRCVPISNHLYFYWYRQILGQKVEFLVSFYNNEISEKSEIFDDQFSVERPDGSNFTLKIRSTKLEDSAMYFCASRIHQAASNEQFFGPGTRLTVL.

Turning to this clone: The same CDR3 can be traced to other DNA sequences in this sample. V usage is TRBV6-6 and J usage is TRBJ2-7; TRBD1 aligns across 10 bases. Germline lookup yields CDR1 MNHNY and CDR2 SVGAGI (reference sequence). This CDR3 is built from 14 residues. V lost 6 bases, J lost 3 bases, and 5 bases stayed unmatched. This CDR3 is CASSRGTGVYEQYF. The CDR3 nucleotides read TGTGCCAGCAGCCGCGGGACAGGGGTCTACGAGCAGTACTTC.

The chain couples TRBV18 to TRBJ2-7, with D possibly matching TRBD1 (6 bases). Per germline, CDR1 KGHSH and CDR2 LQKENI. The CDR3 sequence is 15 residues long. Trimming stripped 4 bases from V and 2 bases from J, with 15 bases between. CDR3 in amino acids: CASSLFTGSTYEQYF. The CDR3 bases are TGTGCCAGCTCACTCTTTACAGGGAGTACCTACGAGCAGTACTTC.

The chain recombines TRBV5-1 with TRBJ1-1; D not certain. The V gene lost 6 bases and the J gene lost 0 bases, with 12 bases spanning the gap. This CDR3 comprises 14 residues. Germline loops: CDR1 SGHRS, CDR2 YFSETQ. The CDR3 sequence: CASTIGSLNTEAFF. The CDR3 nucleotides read TGCGCCAGCACTATAGGCAGTTTGAACACTGAAGCTTTCTTT.

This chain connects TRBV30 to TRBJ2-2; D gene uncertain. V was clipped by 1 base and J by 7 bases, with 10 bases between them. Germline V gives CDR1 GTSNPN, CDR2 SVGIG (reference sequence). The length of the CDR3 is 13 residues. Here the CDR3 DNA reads TGTGCCTGGAGTGCCCGGTCGGGCGGGGAGCTGTTTTTT. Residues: CAWSARSGGELFF.

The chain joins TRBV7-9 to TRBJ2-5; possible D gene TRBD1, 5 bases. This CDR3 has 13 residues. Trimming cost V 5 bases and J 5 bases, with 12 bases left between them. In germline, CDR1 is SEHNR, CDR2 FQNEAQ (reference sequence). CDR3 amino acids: CASSPQGEETQYF. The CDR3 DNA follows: TGTGCCAGCAGCCCTCAGGGTGAGGAGACCCAGTACTTC.

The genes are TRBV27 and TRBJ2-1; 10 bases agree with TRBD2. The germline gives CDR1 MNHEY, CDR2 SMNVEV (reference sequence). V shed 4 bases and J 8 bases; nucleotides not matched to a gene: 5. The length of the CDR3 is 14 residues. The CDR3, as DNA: TGTGCCAGCAGTTCGCTAGCGGGAGTCGATGAGCAGTTCTTC. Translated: CASSSLAGVDEQFF.

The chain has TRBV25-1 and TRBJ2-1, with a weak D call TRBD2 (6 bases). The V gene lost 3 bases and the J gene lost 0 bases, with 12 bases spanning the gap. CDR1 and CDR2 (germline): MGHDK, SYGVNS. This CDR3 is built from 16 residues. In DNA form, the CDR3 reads TGTGCCAGCAGTGATATGCGGGGAAGCTCCTACAATGAGCAGTTCTTC. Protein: CASSDMRGSSYNEQFF. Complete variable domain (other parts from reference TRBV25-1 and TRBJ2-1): EADIYQTPRYLVIGTGKKITLECSQTMGHDKMYWYQQDPGMELHLIHYSYGVNSTEKGDLSSESTVSRIRTEHFPLTLESARPSHTSQYLCASSDMRGSSYNEQFFGPGTRLTVL.

CDR3 nucleotide sequence: TGTGCCATCGCCACAGGGGGATTGGGCAACATTCAGTACTTC. Translated, it gives CAIATGGLGNIQYF. V and J are TRBV10-3 and TRBJ2-4, with 8 bases aligning to TRBD1. Germline trimming cut 8 bases from V and 7 bases from J; bases unmatched to any gene: 10. The V gene's germline CDR1 is ENHRY and CDR2 SYGVKD. The CDR3 runs to 14 residues.

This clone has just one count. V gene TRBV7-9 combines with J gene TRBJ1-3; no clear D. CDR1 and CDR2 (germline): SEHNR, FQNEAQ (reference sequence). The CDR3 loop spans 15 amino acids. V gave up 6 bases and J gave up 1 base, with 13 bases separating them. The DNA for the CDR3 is TGTGCCAGCAGTTTTTCTTCGGGGTCTGGAAACACCATATATTTT. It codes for CASSFSSGSGNTIYF.

CDR3 sequence reads: CATSRDFGDGYSNQPQHF. CDR3 nucleotides: TGTGCCACCAGCAGAGATTTTGGAGACGGCTATAGCAATCAGCCCCAGCATTTT. This chain joins TRBV15 and TRBJ1-5; D is undetermined. The V end lost 0 bases, the J end lost 0 bases, and 15 bases lay between the germline ends. The CDR3 extends over 18 amino acids. Germline assignment: CDR1 LNHNV and CDR2 YYDKDF (reference sequence). Full variable domain (outside the CDR3, taken from reference TRBV15 and TRBJ1-5): DAMVIQNPRYQVTQFGKPVTLSCSQTLNHNVMYWYQQKSSQAPKLLFHYYDKDFNNEADTPDNFQSRRPNTSFCFLDIRSPGLGDTAMYLCATSRDFGDGYSNQPQHFGDGTRLSIL.

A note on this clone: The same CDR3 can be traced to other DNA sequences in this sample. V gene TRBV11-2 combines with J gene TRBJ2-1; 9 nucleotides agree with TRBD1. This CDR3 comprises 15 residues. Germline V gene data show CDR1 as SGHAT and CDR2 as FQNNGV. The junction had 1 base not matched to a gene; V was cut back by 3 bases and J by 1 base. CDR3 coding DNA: TGTGCCAGCAGCTTGGGACAGGGATCCTACAATGAGCAGTTCTTC. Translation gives CASSLGQGSYNEQFF.

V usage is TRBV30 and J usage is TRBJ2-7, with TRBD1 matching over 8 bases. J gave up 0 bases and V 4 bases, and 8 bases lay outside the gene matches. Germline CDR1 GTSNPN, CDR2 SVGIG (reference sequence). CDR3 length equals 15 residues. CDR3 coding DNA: TGTGCCTGGAAGGCAGGGGGCCTCAGCTCCTACGAGCAGTACTTC. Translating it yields CAWKAGGLSSYEQYF.

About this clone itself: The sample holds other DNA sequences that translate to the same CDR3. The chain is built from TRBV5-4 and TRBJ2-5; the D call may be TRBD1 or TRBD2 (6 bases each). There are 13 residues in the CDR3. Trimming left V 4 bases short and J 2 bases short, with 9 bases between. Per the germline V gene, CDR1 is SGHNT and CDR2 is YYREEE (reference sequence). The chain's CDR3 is CASSAGQQETQYF. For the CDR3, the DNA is TGTGCCAGCAGCGCGGGACAACAAGAGACCCAGTACTTC.